This TCR beta chain comes out of a study of memory CD4+ T cells and cytomegalovirus serostatus. On the study more broadly: Healthy Belgian adult donors included roughly ten CMV-positive and 20 to 30 CMV-negative people. Broader study findings: CD4+ memory repertoires contained about two fifths of the 164 reported CMV TCRbeta sequences.

About this clone itself: Its antigen is not known.

Germline values: CDR1 MDHEN, CDR2 SYDVKM. Trimming cost V 7 bases and J 7 bases; bases outside gene matches: 15. The CDR3 covers 15 residues. Assay: immunoSEQ multiplex PCR; the TCRdb copy retains only in-frame clones and omits some. The data contain around 45,000 clones, roughly 72% of them singletons. The sort gate was single viable CD3+CD4+CD8-CD45RO+ cells for memory CD4+ T cells. V is TRBV28 and J is TRBJ2-7; 8 nucleotides agree with TRBD2. The sequenced sample was memory CD4+ T cells from blood. The sequence derives from an adult in good health and CMV-seropositive. This CDR3 reads CASTLPPSGPGEQYF. Written as DNA, the CDR3 is TGTGCCAGCACCCTACCCCCTAGCGGGCCGGGGGAGCAGTACTTC.